These T cell receptor beta chains were read from a single sample in a study of T cell repertoires in cytomegalovirus infection. These receptors' targets are unknown. MiXCR, run by TCRdb on the reads, gives a single entry per CDR3 protein. The table lists some 920,000 distinct CDR3 sequences, roughly a third of them singletons, with around 15% in the top ten. The input for sequencing was cultured CD8+ T cells from PBMCs, taken from culture after CMV antigen stimulation. These receptors were obtained from a human donor in good health (CMV status not recorded). Some clones in this sample may be carry-over from other donors' samples. The conserved cysteine and the conserved F or W are not part of the CDR3 here.

V gene	J gene	CDR3 protein
TRBV7-6	TRBJ2-7	ASALGAGGAYEQY
TRBV29-1	TRBJ1-2	SVVQGNYGYT
TRBV7-9	TRBJ2-2	ASSQSRTGNTGELF
TRBV6-5	TRBJ1-6	ASSVLTGTYSPLH
TRBV2	TRBJ2-1	ASSDRADTYNEQF
TRBV5-3	TRBJ2-7	ASSYGTPSEQY
TRBV12-3/TRBV12-4	TRBJ1-2	ASSSSTGVNYGYT
TRBV4-1	TRBJ2-2	ASSFGTSGAGELF
TRBV7-2	TRBJ2-1	ASSLGQGRHNEQF
TRBV2	TRBJ1-1	ASKIKGGPTEAF
TRBV15	TRBJ1-1	ATSRDPDPNTEAF
TRBV20-1	TRBJ1-1	SASRGDTEAF
TRBV7-6	TRBJ2-7	ASSPSTFEQY
TRBV7-9	TRBJ2-3	ASSLRRTSTDTQY
TRBV9	TRBJ2-2	ASSVGKNTGELF
TRBV12-3/TRBV12-4	TRBJ2-4	ASSPTGPRDIQY
TRBV9	TRBJ2-5	ASSSGDLEETQY
TRBV28	TRBJ2-1	ASSFYSVTYNEQF
TRBV7-8	TRBJ2-5	ASTQAGGPQETQY
TRBV15	TRBJ2-1	ATSRDLSSSNEQF
TRBV5-1	TRBJ2-3	ASSLSDWEDTWDTDTQY
TRBV19	TRBJ1-1	ASSLGTEGEAF
TRBV7-9	TRBJ1-6	AVQGNNSPLH
TRBV3-1	TRBJ2-5	ASSTTGIETQY
TRBV7-9	TRBJ1-2	ASSLVAEQSRYGYT
TRBV27	TRBJ2-3	ASALGGEGDTQY
TRBV6-5	TRBJ1-1	ASSYFEYTEAF
TRBV27	TRBJ2-2	ASSLKGAHTGELF